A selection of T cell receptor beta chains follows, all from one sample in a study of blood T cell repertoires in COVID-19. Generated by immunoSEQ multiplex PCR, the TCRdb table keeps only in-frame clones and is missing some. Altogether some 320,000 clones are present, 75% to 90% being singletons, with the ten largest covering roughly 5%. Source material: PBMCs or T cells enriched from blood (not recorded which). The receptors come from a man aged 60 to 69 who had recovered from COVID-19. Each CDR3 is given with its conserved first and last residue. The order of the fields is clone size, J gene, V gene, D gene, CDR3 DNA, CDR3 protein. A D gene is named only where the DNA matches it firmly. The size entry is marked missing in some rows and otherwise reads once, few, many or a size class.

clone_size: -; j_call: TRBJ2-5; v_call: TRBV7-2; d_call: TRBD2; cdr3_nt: TGTGCCAGCAGCTTATCTAGCGGGGCGTACCAAGAGACCCAGTACTTC; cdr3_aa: CASSLSSGAYQETQYF
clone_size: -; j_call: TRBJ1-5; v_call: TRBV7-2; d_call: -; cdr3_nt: TGTGCCAGCAGCTTAGGGGCAGGCTTGGCTCAGCCCCAGCATTTT; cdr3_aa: CASSLGAGLAQPQHF
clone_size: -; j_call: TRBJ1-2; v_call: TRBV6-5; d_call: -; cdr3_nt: TGTGCCAGCAGATCGGAGGGGGGGAACTATGGCTACACCTTC; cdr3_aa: CASRSEGGNYGYTF
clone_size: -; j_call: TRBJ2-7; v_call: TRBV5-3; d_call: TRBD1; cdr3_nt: TGTGCCAGAAACCATTGGACAGGGATAACCTACGAGCAGTACTTC; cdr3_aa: CARNHWTGITYEQYF
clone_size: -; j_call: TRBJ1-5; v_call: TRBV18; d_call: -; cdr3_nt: TGTGCCAGCTCACCCGCAGGCAATCAGCCCCAGCATTTT; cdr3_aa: CASSPAGNQPQHF
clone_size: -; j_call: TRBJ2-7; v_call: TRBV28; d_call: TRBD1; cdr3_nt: TGTGCCAGCAGTTTAACAGGGGTCCCACCCTTCTCCTACGAGCAGTACTTC; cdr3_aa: CASSLTGVPPFSYEQYF
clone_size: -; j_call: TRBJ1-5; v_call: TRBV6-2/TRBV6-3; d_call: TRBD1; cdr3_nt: TGTGCCAGCAGTTGGACAGGGCGTAATCAGCCCCAGCATTTT; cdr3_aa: CASSWTGRNQPQHF
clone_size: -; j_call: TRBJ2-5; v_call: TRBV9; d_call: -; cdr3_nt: TGTGCCAGCAGCGTAGAAACGGACCAAGAGACCCAGTACTTC; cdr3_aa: CASSVETDQETQYF
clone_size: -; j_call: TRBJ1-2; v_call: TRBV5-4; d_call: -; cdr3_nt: TGTGCCAGCAGCTTGGCCAAACAGGCCTCGGGTGGCTACACCTTC; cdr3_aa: CASSLAKQASGGYTF
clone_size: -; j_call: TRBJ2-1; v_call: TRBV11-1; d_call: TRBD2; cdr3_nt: TGTGCCAGCAGCTTACCAAGCGGGAGTTTCTATGAGCAGTTCTTC; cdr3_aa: CASSLPSGSFYEQFF
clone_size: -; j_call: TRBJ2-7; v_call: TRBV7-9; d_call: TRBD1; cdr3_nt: TGTGCCAGCAGCTTGACAGGGTTCAACGAGCAGTACTTC; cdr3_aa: CASSLTGFNEQYF
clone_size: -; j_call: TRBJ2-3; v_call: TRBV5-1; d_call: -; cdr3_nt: TGCGCCAGCAGCTTGGTAGGAGGTAGCACAGATACGCAGTATTTT; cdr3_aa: CASSLVGGSTDTQYF
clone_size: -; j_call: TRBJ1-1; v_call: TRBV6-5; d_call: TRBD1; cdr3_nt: TGTGCCAGCAGGAGACAGGGGTTCATGAACACTGAAGCTTTCTTT; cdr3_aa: CASRRQGFMNTEAFF
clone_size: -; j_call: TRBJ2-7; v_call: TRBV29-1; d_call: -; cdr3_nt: TGCAGCGTTGAAAAAACGACGGGGCAGTACTTC; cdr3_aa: CSVEKTTGQYF
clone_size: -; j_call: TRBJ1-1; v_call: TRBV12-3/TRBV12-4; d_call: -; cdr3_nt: TGTGCCAGCAGTCAACGGGACATCTCTGAAGCTTTCTTT; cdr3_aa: CASSQRDISEAFF
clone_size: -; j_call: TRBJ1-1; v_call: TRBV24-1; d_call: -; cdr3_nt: TGTGCCACCAGTGATTTGCCAATTAACACTGAAGCTTTCTTT; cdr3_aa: CATSDLPINTEAFF
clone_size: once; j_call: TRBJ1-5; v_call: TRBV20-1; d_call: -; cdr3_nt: TGCAGTGCTAGTGCCGACACGAATCAGCCCCAGCATTTT; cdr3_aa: CSASADTNQPQHF
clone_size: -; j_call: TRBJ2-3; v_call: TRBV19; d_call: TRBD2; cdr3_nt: TGTGCCAGTAGTAGAGGACTAGCGGGAGAAGATACGCAGTATTTT; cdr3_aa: CASSRGLAGEDTQYF
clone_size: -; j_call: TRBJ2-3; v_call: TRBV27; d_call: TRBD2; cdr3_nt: TGTGCCAGCAGTTTATTAGGCCTAGCGGGAGCTACGCAGTATTTT; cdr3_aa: CASSLLGLAGATQYF
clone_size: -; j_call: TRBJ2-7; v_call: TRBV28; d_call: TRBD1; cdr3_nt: TGTGCCAGCAGTTTAGACAGGGTTGGATACGAGCAGTACTTC; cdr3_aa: CASSLDRVGYEQYF
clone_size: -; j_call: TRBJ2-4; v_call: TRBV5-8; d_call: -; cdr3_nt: TGTGCCAGCACCTTCCGAGTAGCCAAAAACATTCAGTACTTC; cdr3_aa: CASTFRVAKNIQYF
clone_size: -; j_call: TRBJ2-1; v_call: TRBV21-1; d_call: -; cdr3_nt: TGTGCCAGCATCTGGGACAGGCAATTCAATGAGCAGTTCTTC; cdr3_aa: CASIWDRQFNEQFF
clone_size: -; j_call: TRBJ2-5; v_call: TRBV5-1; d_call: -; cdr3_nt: TGCGCCAGCAGCGAAACCCCCGGGGAGACCCAGTACTTC; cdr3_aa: CASSETPGETQYF
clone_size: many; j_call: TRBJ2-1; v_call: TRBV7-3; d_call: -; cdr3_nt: TGTGCCAGCAGCCAAACGAGCTCCTACAATGAGCAGTTCTTC; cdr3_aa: CASSQTSSYNEQFF
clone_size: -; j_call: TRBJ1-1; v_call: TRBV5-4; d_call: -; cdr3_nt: TGTGCCAGCAGCTTGGCGAGTGAAGCTTTCTTT; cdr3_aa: CASSLASEAFF
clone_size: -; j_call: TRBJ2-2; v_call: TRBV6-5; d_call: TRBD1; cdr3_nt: TGTGCCAGCAGTTACACCAGGGGGCTTACCGGGGAGCTGTTTTTT; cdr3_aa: CASSYTRGLTGELFF
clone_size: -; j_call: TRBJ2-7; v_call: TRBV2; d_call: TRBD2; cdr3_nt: TGTGCCAGCAGGGGGACTAGCGGTTCCTACGAGCAGTACTTC; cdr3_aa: CASRGTSGSYEQYF
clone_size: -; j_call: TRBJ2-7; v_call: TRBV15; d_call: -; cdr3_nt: TGTGCCACCAGCAGAGAGCGGTACGAGCAGTACTTC; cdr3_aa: CATSRERYEQYF
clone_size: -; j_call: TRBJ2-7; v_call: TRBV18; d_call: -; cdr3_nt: TGTGCCAGCTCACCACAGGTACAGGCAACCTACGAGCAGTACTTC; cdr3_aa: CASSPQVQATYEQYF
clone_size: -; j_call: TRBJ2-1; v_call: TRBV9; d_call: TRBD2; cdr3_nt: TGTGCCAGCAGCGTAGCTCCTAGCGGGATTCCCGGCGAGCAGTTCTTC; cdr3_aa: CASSVAPSGIPGEQFF
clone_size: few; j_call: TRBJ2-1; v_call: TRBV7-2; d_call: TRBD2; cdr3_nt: TGTGCCAGCAGTTCCCTAGCGGGGTGGACCAATGAGCAGTTCTTC; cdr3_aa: CASSSLAGWTNEQFF